This T cell receptor (beta chain) was captured in a study of cytomegalovirus exposure and HLA in healthy donors. Use of 60 Vbeta and 13 Jbeta primers characterized the PCR. The protocol was immunoSEQ multiplex PCR, while the TCRdb copy is restricted to in-frame clones and leaves out a portion. In total, the table holds roughly 51,000 clones. Findings of the study overall: Rare TCR sequences predominated, though certain public TCRs were found in many donors.

With respect to this clone: Its specificity is not known.

V lost 5 bases to trimming and J lost 4 bases, with 17 bases between them. This CDR3 is built from 14 residues. Germline CDR1 is SQVTM and CDR2 is ANQGSEA. The source material was PBMCs. The sequence came from a woman aged 35 to 49 in good health and CMV-seronegative. V usage is TRBV29-1 and J usage is TRBJ1-1; maybe TRBD1 (5 bases). CDR3 region: CSVFKTRRGTEAFF. CDR3 bases: TGCAGCGTTTTCAAAACTCGGAGGGGCACTGAAGCTTTCTTT.